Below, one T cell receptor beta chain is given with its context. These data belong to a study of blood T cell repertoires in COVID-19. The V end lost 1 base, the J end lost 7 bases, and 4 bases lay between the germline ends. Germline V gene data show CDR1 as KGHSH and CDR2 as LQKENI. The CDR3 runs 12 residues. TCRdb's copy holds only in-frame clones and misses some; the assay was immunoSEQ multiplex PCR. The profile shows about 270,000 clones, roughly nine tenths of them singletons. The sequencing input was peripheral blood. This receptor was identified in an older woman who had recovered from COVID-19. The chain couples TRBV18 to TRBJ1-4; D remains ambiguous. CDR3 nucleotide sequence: TGTGCCAGCTCACCACAGAGTGAAAAACTGTTTTTT. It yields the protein CASSPQSEKLFF. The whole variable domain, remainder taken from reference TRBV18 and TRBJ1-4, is NAGVMQNPRHLVRRRGQEARLRCSPMKGHSHVYWYRQLPEEGLKFMVYLQKENIIDESGMPKERFSAEFPKEGPSILRIQQVVRGDSAAYFCASSPQSEKLFFGSGTQLSVL.